The clone carrying this TCR beta chain was picked up many times. Its matching antigen is unknown. This sample stems from a study of T cells in Graves' hyperthyroidism and ophthalmopathy. V shed 4 bases and J shed 4 bases, with 11 bases lying between them. The CDR3 totals 14 residues. The germline gives CDR1 SGHVS, CDR2 FQNEAQ. Study results and limitations: Ophthalmopathy, as predicted by the model, came a median approximately 5.9 months after the prediction. Most thyroid clonotypes that were expanded above 0.001 also turned up in blood.

TCR beta CDR3 sequences were amplified from RNA transcripts. The study used the HTBI primer set for a first-round RT-PCR of the TCR CDR3. TCRdb called the multiplex PCR reads again in MiXCR, with one record for every CDR3 protein. This sample has almost 350,000 distinct CDR3 sequences, with 15% to 20% found just once. The source of the PBMCs was 8 to 10 ml of fresh peripheral blood. J is TRBJ1-5 and V is TRBV7-8; D unclear. The sequence derives from a woman in her thirties or forties with Graves' ophthalmopathy. Source material: blood. This chain's CDR3 is CASSSDTENQPQHF. CDR3 bases: TGTGCCAGCAGCTCCGATACAGAGAATCAGCCCCAGCATTTT.